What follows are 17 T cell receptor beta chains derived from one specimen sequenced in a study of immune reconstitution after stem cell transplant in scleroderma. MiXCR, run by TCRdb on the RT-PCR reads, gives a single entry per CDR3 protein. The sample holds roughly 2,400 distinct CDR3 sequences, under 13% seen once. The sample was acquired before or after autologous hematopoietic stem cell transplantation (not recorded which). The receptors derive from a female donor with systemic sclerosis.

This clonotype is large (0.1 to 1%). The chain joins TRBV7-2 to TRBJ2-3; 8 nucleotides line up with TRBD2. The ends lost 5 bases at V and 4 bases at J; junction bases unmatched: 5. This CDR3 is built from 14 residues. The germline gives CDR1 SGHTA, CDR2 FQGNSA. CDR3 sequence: CASSKFGGADTQYF. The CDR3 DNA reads TGTGCCAGCAGCAAATTCGGGGGGGCAGATACGCAGTATTTT.

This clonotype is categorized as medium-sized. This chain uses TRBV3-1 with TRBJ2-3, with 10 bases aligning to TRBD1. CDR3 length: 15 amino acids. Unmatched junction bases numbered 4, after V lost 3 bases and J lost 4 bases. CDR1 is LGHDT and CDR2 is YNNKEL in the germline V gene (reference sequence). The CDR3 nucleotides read TGTGCCAGCAGCCACCGGGACAGGGGACCAGATACGCAGTATTTT. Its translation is CASSHRDRGPDTQYF.

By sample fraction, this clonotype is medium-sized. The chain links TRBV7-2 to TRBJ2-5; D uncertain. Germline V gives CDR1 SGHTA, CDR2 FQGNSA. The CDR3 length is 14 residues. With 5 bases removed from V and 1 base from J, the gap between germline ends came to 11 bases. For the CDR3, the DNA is TGTGCCAGCAGCCCAAGGAATTCCCAAGAGACCCAGTACTTC. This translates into CASSPRNSQETQYF.

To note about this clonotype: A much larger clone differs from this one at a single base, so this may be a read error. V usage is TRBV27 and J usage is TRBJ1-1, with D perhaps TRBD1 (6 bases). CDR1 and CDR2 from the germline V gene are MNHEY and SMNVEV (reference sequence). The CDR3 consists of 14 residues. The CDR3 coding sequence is TGTGCCGGCAGTTCCGGGACAAAGAACACTGAAGCTTTCTTT. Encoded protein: CAGSSGTKNTEAFF.

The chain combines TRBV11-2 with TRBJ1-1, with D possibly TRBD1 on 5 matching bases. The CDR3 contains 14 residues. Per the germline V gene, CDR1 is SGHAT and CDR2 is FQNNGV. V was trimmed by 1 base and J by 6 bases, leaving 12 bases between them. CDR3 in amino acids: CASSLVRGWSEAFF. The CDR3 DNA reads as TGTGCCAGCAGCTTAGTTCGGGGGTGGTCTGAAGCTTTCTTT.

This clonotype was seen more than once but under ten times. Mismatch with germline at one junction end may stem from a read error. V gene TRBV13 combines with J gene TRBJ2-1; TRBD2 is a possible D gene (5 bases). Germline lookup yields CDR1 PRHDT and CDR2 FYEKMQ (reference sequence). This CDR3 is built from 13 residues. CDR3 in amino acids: CASSREWGNEQLF. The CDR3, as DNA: TGTGCCAGCAGCCGGGAATGGGGTAATGAGCAGCTCTTC.

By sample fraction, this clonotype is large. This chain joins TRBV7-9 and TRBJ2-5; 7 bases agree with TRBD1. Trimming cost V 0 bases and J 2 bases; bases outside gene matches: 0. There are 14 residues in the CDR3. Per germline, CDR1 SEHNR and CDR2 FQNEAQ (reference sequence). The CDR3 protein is CASSLAQGQETQYF. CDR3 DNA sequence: TGTGCCAGCAGCTTAGCACAGGGGCAAGAGACCCAGTACTTC.

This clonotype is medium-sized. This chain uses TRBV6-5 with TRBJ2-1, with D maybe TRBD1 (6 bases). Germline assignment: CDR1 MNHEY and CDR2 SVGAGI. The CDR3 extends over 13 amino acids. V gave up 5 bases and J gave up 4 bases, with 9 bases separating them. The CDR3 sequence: CASSVDRYNEQFF. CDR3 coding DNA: TGTGCCAGCAGTGTTGACAGGTACAATGAGCAGTTCTTC.

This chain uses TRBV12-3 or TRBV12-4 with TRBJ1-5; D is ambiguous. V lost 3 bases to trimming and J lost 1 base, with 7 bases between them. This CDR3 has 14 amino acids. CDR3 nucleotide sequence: TGTGCCAGCAGTTTTGAGATCAGCAATCAGCCCCAGCATTTT. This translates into CASSFEISNQPQHF.

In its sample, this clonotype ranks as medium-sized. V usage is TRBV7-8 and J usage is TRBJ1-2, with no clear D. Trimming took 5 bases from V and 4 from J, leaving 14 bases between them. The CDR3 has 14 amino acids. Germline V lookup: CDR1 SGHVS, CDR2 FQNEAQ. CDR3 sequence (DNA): TGTGCCAGCAGCGCACGGGCGGCGGGCTATGGCTACACCTTC. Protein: CASSARAAGYGYTF.

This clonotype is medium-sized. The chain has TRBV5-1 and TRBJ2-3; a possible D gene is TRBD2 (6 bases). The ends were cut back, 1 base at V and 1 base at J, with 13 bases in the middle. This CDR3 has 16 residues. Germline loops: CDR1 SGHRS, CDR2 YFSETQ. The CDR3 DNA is TGCGCCAGCAGCTTGACGGCGGGATCTGGCACAGATACGCAGTATTTT. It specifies CASSLTAGSGTDTQYF.

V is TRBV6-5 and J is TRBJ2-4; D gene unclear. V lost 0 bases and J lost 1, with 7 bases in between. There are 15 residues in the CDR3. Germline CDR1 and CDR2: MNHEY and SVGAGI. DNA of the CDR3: TGTGCCAGCAGTTACTCAACGCGGGCCAAAAACATTCAGTACTTC. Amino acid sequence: CASSYSTRAKNIQYF.

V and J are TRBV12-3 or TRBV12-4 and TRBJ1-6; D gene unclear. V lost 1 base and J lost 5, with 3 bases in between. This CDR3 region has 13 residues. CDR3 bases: TGTGCCAGCAGTTTAGTGGATAATTCACCCCTCCACTTT. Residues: CASSLVDNSPLHF.

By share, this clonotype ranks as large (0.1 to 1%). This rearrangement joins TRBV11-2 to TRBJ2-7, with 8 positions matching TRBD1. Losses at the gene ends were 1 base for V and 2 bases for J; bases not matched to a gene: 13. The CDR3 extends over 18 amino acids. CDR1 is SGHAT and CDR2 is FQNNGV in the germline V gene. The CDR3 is CASSLVGGTGSVPYEQYF. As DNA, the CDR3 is TGTGCCAGCAGCTTAGTTGGTGGGACAGGATCGGTCCCCTACGAGCAGTACTTC. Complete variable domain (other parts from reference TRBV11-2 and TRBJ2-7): EAGVAQSPRYKIIEKRQSVAFWCNPISGHATLYWYQQILGQGPKLLIQFQNNGVVDDSQLPKDRFSAERLKGVDSTLKIQPAKLEDSAVYLCASSLVGGTGSVPYEQYFGPGTRLTVT.

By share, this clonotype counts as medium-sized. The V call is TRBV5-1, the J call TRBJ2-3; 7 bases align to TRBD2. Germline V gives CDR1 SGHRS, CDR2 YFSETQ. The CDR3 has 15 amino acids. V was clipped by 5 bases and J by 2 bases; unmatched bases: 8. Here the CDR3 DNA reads TGCGCCAGCAGTCCCGGGACTACGAACACAGATACGCAGTATTTT. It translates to CASSPGTTNTDTQYF. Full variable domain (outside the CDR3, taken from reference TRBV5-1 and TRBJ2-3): KAGVTQTPRYLIKTRGQQVTLSCSPISGHRSVSWYQQTPGQGLQFLFEYFSETQRNKGNFPGRFSGRQFSNSRSEMNVSTLELGDSALYLCASSPGTTNTDTQYFGPGTRLTVL.

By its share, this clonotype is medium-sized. CDR3 loop: CSARWSSNEQFF. The CDR3 DNA follows: TGCAGTGCTAGATGGTCCTCTAATGAGCAGTTCTTC. This chain uses TRBV20-1 with TRBJ2-1; D is unresolved. V was shortened by 2 bases and J by 7 bases, with 9 bases between the two germline ends. Germline assignment: CDR1 DFQATT and CDR2 SNEGSKA (reference sequence). The CDR3 spans 12 residues.

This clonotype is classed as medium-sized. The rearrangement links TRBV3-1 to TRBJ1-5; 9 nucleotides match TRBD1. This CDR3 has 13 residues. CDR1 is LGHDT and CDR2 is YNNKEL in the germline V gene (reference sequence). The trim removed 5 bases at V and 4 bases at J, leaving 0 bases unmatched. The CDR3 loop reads CASSGTGNQPQHF. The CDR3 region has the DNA TGTGCCAGCAGCGGGACAGGGAATCAGCCCCAGCATTTT.